The 16 T cell receptor beta chains reported below all come from one sample, sequenced in a study of blood T cell repertoires in COVID-19. The repertoire was sequenced with immunoSEQ multiplex PCR; TCRdb's copy has only in-frame clones and lacks some. The table includes approximately 100,000 clones, just over 90% detected once. Input material: peripheral blood. The source of these receptors is a man aged 55 to 70 with acute or convalescent COVID-19.

The chain combines TRBV9 with TRBJ1-4, with 11 positions matching TRBD1. The CDR3 covers 15 residues. With V trimmed by 4 bases and J by 7 bases, 6 bases remained unmatched. Germline-derived CDR1 and CDR2 are SGDLS and YYNGEE. CDR3: CASSPAGTGGEKLFF. Here the CDR3 DNA reads TGTGCCAGCAGCCCAGCCGGGACAGGGGGTGAAAAACTGTTTTTT.

J is TRBJ1-1 and V is TRBV2; D perhaps matches TRBD1 (6 bases). The ends were cut back, 2 bases at V and 8 bases at J, with 12 bases in the middle. The CDR3 runs 13 residues. Germline V gene data show CDR1 as SNHLY and CDR2 as FYNNEI. The CDR3 nucleotides read TGTGCCAGCAGTGAACTGGACAGTGGGGAAGCTTTCTTT. Encoded protein: CASSELDSGEAFF.

The chain has TRBV7-3 and TRBJ1-2, with 11 bases fitting TRBD1. The V gene end was trimmed by 3 bases and the J gene end by 8 bases; junction bases not matched to a gene: 2. Germline V lookup: CDR1 SGHTA, CDR2 FQGTGA. The CDR3 is 13 residues long. The CDR3 DNA reads TGTGCCAGCAGCTTGGGGACAGGGGGAGGCTACACCTTC. Translation gives CASSLGTGGGYTF.

V usage is TRBV15 and J usage is TRBJ2-3; 8 nucleotides align to TRBD1. The V and J ends lost 5 bases and 2 bases, in that order; junction bases with no gene match: 9. In germline, CDR1 is LNHNV, CDR2 YYDKDF (reference sequence). The CDR3 has 16 amino acids. The CDR3 loop reads CATSSARDRFTDTQYF. The CDR3 DNA reads as TGTGCCACCAGCTCTGCCCGGGACAGGTTCACAGATACGCAGTATTTT.

V is TRBV11-2 and J is TRBJ1-3; D gene ambiguous. Germline loops: CDR1 SGHAT, CDR2 FQNNGV. Trimming took off 1 base at V and 7 bases at J, with 8 bases between the two ends. The CDR3 runs to 13 residues. The CDR3 reads CASSLGAPNTIYF. The CDR3 DNA follows: TGTGCCAGCAGCTTAGGAGCACCCAACACCATATATTTT.

J is TRBJ1-5 and V is TRBV5-8; 10 bases agree with TRBD1. The germline V gene has CDR1 SGHTS and CDR2 YDEGEE. Losses at the gene ends were 0 bases for V and 1 base for J; bases not matched to a gene: 10. CDR3 length: 19 amino acids. The CDR3 nucleotides are TGTGCCAGCAGCTTGGTTTTTGGGACAGGGGTCTTGAGCAATCAGCCCCAGCATTTT. The encoded protein is CASSLVFGTGVLSNQPQHF.

The gene calls are TRBV10-3 and TRBJ1-5, with a tentative D call TRBD1 (5 bases). The V end was cut by 6 bases, the J end by 5 bases, with 11 bases between. This CDR3 comprises 13 residues. The V gene's germline CDR1 is ENHRY and CDR2 SYGVKD. The CDR3 loop is CAISLEQDQPQHF. DNA for the CDR3: TGTGCCATCAGCTTGGAACAGGATCAGCCCCAGCATTTT.

On this clone itself: Mismatch with germline at one junction end may stem from a read error. The chain is built from TRBV2 and TRBJ1-2; D gene unclear. The CDR3 is 15 residues long. Germline CDR1 SNHLY, CDR2 FYNNEI. This CDR3 reads CASSEGSGDFYGYTF. As DNA, the CDR3 is TGTGCCAGCAGCGAAGGTTCCGGGGATTTCTATGGCTACACCTTC.

The rearrangement uses TRBV5-1 and TRBJ1-3; D unresolved. Germline V gene lookup returns CDR1 SGHRS and CDR2 YFSETQ. Trimming left V 3 bases short and J 3 bases short, with 7 bases between. The CDR3 is made up of 13 amino acids. CDR3 coding DNA: TGCGCCAGCAGCTCAGGCAGTGGAAACACCATATATTTT. As protein: CASSSGSGNTIYF.

The rearrangement uses TRBV28 and TRBJ1-2, with 7 bases identical to TRBD1. The V gene's germline CDR1 is MDHEN and CDR2 SYDVKM. With V trimmed by 4 bases and J by 4 bases, 6 bases remained unmatched. CDR3 length: 14 residues. The CDR3 sequence: CASSSLAGGYGYTF. The CDR3 DNA sequence: TGTGCCAGCAGTTCTCTAGCAGGGGGCTATGGCTACACCTTC.

The chain recombines TRBV5-1 with TRBJ1-6; 7 bases match TRBD1. CDR3 length: 14 amino acids. The V segment lost 0 bases and the J segment 8 bases; nucleotides outside the gene matches: 2. Germline CDR1 and CDR2: SGHRS and YFSETQ. CDR3: CASSLGQGDSPLHF. Written as DNA, the CDR3 is TGCGCCAGCAGCTTGGGACAGGGAGATTCACCCCTCCACTTT.

The chain couples TRBV6-1 to TRBJ1-6, with unresolved D. CDR3 length: 13 amino acids. Germline assignment: CDR1 MNHNS and CDR2 SASEGT. The germline V and J ends were trimmed by 1 base and 7 bases, with 5 bases remaining between them. Here the CDR3 reads CASSEGVNSPLHF. CDR3 in DNA: TGTGCCAGCAGTGAAGGAGTAAATTCACCCCTCCACTTT.

The chain couples TRBV6-1 to TRBJ1-2; possibly TRBD1 for D (6 bases). Germline V CDR1 and CDR2: MNHNS, SASEGT. Trimming left V 3 bases short and J 8 bases short, with 19 bases between. The CDR3 has 15 residues. In DNA form, the CDR3 reads TGTGCCAGCAGTGATAACAGGGTATGGGGGAGCGGCTACACCTTC. Translated, it gives CASSDNRVWGSGYTF.

The chain couples TRBV7-9 to TRBJ2-1; D is unclear. The germline CDR1 and CDR2 sequences are SEHNR and FQNEAQ (reference sequence). Trimming left V 6 bases short and J 6 bases short, with 15 bases between. The CDR3 sequence is 14 residues long. The DNA of the CDR3 is TGTGCCAGCAGTGCCGCTAGTAAGGTCAATGAGCAGTTCTTC. Residues: CASSAASKVNEQFF.

The chain combines TRBV30 with TRBJ1-2; a possible D gene is TRBD1 (6 bases). Per the germline V gene, CDR1 is GTSNPN and CDR2 is SVGIG (reference sequence). Trimming cost V 3 bases and J 4 bases, with 15 bases left between them. CDR3 length equals 14 residues. For the CDR3, the DNA is TGTGCCTGGAGGATAGGCCGGGGGGCCTATGGCTACACCTTC. Its translation: CAWRIGRGAYGYTF.

Points on this clone: Other nucleotide sequences from this sample produce the same CDR3. The chain couples TRBV14 to TRBJ1-5; no firm D call. This CDR3 region has 13 residues. Trimming pared 3 bases from V and 4 bases from J, leaving 7 bases between. Germline V gene sequence: CDR1 SGHDN, CDR2 FVKESK. The CDR3 DNA follows: TGTGCCAGCAGCCAGGACTATAATCAGCCCCAGCATTTT. Amino acid sequence: CASSQDYNQPQHF.